The rows below give T cell receptor beta chains drawn from one sample of a study of cytomegalovirus exposure and HLA in healthy donors. Profiled with immunoSEQ multiplex PCR; TCRdb holds only in-frame clones, not every one. The sample comprises roughly 140,000 clones, about 68% of which are singletons, and approximately 1.3% rests with the top ten. The sample was PBMCs. Receptor source: a man aged 18 to 29 in good health and CMV-seronegative. CDR3s include the opening cysteine and the closing phenylalanine or tryptophan. Each record gives: V gene, D gene, clone size, J gene, CDR3 DNA, CDR3 protein. D genes are given only for firm matches. Size tells how often a clone was seen (once, few, many) or the class of an expanded clone, and some rows leave it out.

>TRBV4-3|NA|NA|TRBJ1-1
TGCGCCAGCAGCCAAAGATCAATTTTGCGGGGCACTGAAGCTTTCTTT
CASSQRSILRGTEAFF
>TRBV27|NA|NA|TRBJ2-3
TGTGCCAGCAGCAACGGCCAGGGAAGTTTTGATACGCAGTATTTT
CASSNGQGSFDTQYF
>TRBV7-9|NA|NA|TRBJ1-2
TGTGCCAGCAGCTTATTATGGTCGCAGTACCGCTACACCTTC
CASSLLWSQYRYTF
>TRBV5-4|TRBD1|few|TRBJ2-5
TGTGCCAGCAGCAGGGGTGCAGGACAGGGGACGGAGACCCAGTACTTC
CASSRGAGQGTETQYF
>TRBV6-4|TRBD2|NA|TRBJ2-7
TGTGCCAGCAGTGAACTAGCGGACTCCTACGAGCAGTACTTC
CASSELADSYEQYF
>TRBV9|NA|NA|TRBJ1-5
TGTGCCAGCAGCGTAGATGGGGGGAGCAATCAGCTCCAGCATTTT
CASSVDGGSNQLQHF
>TRBV4-3|TRBD1|once|TRBJ2-3
TGCGCCAGCAGCCCCCAGGGGGCGCAGACAGATACGCAGTATTTT
CASSPQGAQTDTQYF
>TRBV6-5|NA|once|TRBJ2-5
TGTGCCAGCAGTTACTCTACGGACCAAGAGACCCAGTACTTC
CASSYSTDQETQYF
>TRBV4-3|NA|NA|TRBJ1-3
TGCGCCAGCAGCCAAGATCGAGGACTGTCGGACACCATATATTTT
CASSQDRGLSDTIYF
>TRBV27|NA|NA|TRBJ2-2
TGTGCCAGCAGTAGAGTGGGTCCGCTGGAGACCGGGGAGCTGTTTTTT
CASSRVGPLETGELFF
>TRBV7-2|NA|NA|TRBJ1-5
TGTGCCAGCAGCGACGGTGAGGCGCCCCAGCATTTT
CASSDGEAPQHF
>TRBV6-5|TRBD2|NA|TRBJ2-5
TGTGCCAGCAGTGCCGGGACTAAAAAAGAGACCCAGTACTTC
CASSAGTKKETQYF
>TRBV6-5|NA|NA|TRBJ2-7
TGTGCCAGCAGTTACGCTCGGACGGAGGGGTACGAGCAGTACTTC
CASSYARTEGYEQYF
>TRBV18|NA|few|TRBJ1-1
TGTGCCAGCTCACCAGGGGGGGCGCACACTGAAGCTTTCTTT
CASSPGGAHTEAFF
>TRBV18|TRBD2|NA|TRBJ2-7
TGTGCCAGCTCATCCGGGACTAGCGGGAGAGTGTACGAGCAGTACTTC
CASSSGTSGRVYEQYF
>TRBV7-2|NA|few|TRBJ2-1
TGTGCCAGCAGCCCTCGGGGATCCTACAATGAGCAGTTCTTC
CASSPRGSYNEQFF
>TRBV28|TRBD1|NA|TRBJ2-1
TGTGCCAGCAGTTTATTGGACAGGGTCCACAATGAGCAGTTCTTC
CASSLLDRVHNEQFF
>TRBV28|TRBD2|NA|TRBJ2-3
TGTGCCAGCAGTAGTAGCGGGACTAGCACAGATACGCAGTATTTT
CASSSSGTSTDTQYF
>TRBV5-4|TRBD2|NA|TRBJ2-5
TGTGCCAGCAGCTTGGGGCTAGCGGGGCCTCTCCAAGAGACCCAGTACTTC
CASSLGLAGPLQETQYF
>TRBV28|NA|NA|TRBJ2-5
TGTGCCACCCTGAGGGAGACCCAGTACTTC
CATLRETQYF
>TRBV29-1|TRBD2|NA|TRBJ2-3
TGCAGCGTTGGAAGGGAGGGCCTCACAGATACGCAGTATTTT
CSVGREGLTDTQYF
>TRBV28|TRBD1|NA|TRBJ1-1
TGTGCCAGCAGCATCCTCGGACAGGGCAACACTGAAGCTTTCTTT
CASSILGQGNTEAFF
>TRBV6-5|TRBD1|NA|TRBJ2-7
TGTGCCAGCAGTTCCCGGGACAGGGGGGGGGAGCAGTACTTC
CASSSRDRGGEQYF
>TRBV4-1|TRBD2|NA|TRBJ2-5
TGCGCCAGCAGCCGTACCGGGACTAGCAGTTTAGAGACCCAGTACTTC
CASSRTGTSSLETQYF
>TRBV29-1|NA|NA|TRBJ2-2
TGCAGCGTTGAAAGGGCCAGGGAGAACACCGGGGAGCTGTTTTTT
CSVERARENTGELFF
>TRBV19|NA|NA|TRBJ2-2
NA
CASTSARETGELFF
>TRBV4-2|TRBD2|NA|TRBJ2-2
TGTGCCAGCAGCCAAGAAATGGGGGGGACCGGGGAGCTGTTTTTT
CASSQEMGGTGELFF